Shown below are 23 T cell receptor beta chains from a single sample sequenced in a study of T cell responses to AZD1222 COVID-19 vaccine. TCRdb's copy holds only in-frame clones and misses some; the assay was immunoSEQ multiplex PCR. The profile shows some 130,000 clones, roughly 90% of them singletons. The specimen was peripheral blood, collected on day 0 of AZD1222 vaccination. The receptors were gathered from an adult in good health.

This clone was counted a single time. The rearrangement links TRBV2 to TRBJ1-6, with TRBD1 as a possible D gene (5 bases). Germline lookup yields CDR1 SNHLY and CDR2 FYNNEI. The CDR3 consists of 17 residues. Trimming took 4 bases from V and 1 from J, leaving 14 bases between them. This chain's CDR3 is CASSAGTAKSYNSPLHF. The DNA for the CDR3 is TGTGCCAGCAGTGCAGGGACGGCCAAGTCCTATAATTCACCCCTCCACTTT.

This clone was seen a handful of times. The chain combines TRBV18 with TRBJ2-3; either TRBD1 or TRBD2 may supply D (6 bases each). The ends were cut back, 3 bases at V and 2 bases at J, with 12 bases in the middle. Germline CDR1 reads KGHSH; CDR2 reads LQKENI. The CDR3 length is 15 residues. The CDR3 loop reads CASSPGAGFTDTQYF. The CDR3 DNA follows: TGTGCCAGCTCACCGGGGGCGGGATTCACAGATACGCAGTATTTT.

This clone was detected a few times. This chain uses TRBV6-5 with TRBJ1-2; unclear D gene. The CDR3 extends over 12 amino acids. The germline CDR1 and CDR2 sequences are MNHEY and SVGAGI. V lost 5 bases and J 7 bases, leaving 11 bases between the germline ends. The CDR3 loop is CASSPPPGGYTF. In DNA form, the CDR3 reads TGTGCCAGCAGTCCCCCCCCGGGTGGCTACACCTTC.

The gene calls are TRBV19 and TRBJ2-7, with D possibly called TRBD1 or TRBD2 (5 bases each). Trimming left V 3 bases short and J 5 bases short, with 11 bases between. Germline loops: CDR1 LNHDA, CDR2 SQIVND (reference sequence). The CDR3 covers 13 residues. Written as DNA, the CDR3 is TGTGCCAGTAGTATCGCAGGGCGGGACGAGCAGTACTTC. Protein sequence: CASSIAGRDEQYF.

The chain recombines TRBV11-2 with TRBJ1-2; D is undetermined. The length of the CDR3 is 14 residues. The V gene lost 2 bases and the J gene lost 2 bases, with 9 bases spanning the gap. Germline V gives CDR1 SGHAT, CDR2 FQNNGV. CDR3 DNA: TGTGCCAGCAGCTTAAATCCAGTGAACTATGGCTACACCTTC. Translating it yields CASSLNPVNYGYTF.

This sequence joins TRBV6-4 and TRBJ2-2; D is unclear. CDR3 length equals 12 residues. Per the germline V gene, CDR1 is MRHNA and CDR2 is SNTAGT. V was cut by 6 bases and J by 0 bases, with 2 bases left in between. For the CDR3, the DNA is TGTGCCAGCAGGGCGAACACCGGGGAGCTGTTTTTT. Translating it yields CASRANTGELFF.

Concerning this clone: Other DNA sequences from this sample encode an identical CDR3 as well. This chain links TRBV25-1 with TRBJ2-1; unclear D gene. The CDR3 contains 11 residues. From germline, CDR1 is MGHDK and CDR2 SYGVNS. The V and J ends lost 4 bases and 4 bases respectively, with 2 bases between them. CDR3: CASSAYNEQFF. The CDR3 region has the DNA TGTGCCAGCAGTGCGTACAATGAGCAGTTCTTC.

The chain carries TRBV12-3 or TRBV12-4 and TRBJ2-2; D unresolved. This CDR3 has 13 residues. Trimming removed 6 bases at V and 5 bases at J, with 10 bases between. The CDR3, as DNA: TGTGCCAGCAGAACAAGCTGGACCGGGGAGCTGTTTTTT. Its protein is CASRTSWTGELFF.

The chain recombines TRBV28 with TRBJ1-5, with a weak D call TRBD1 (5 bases). The CDR3 is made up of 12 amino acids. Trimming removed 11 bases at V and 5 bases at J, with 13 bases between. Germline V gene lookup returns CDR1 MDHEN and CDR2 SYDVKM. CDR3 sequence (DNA): TGTGCCTCAGGGTTGACGGATCAGCCCCAGCATTTT. This encodes CASGLTDQPQHF.

This clone was observed a single time. V gene TRBV7-9 combines with J gene TRBJ2-5, with TRBD1 identical over 7 bases. In germline, CDR1 is SEHNR, CDR2 FQNEAQ (reference sequence). Germline trimming cut 5 bases from V and 5 bases from J; bases unmatched to any gene: 8. This CDR3 spans 14 amino acids. In nucleotides, the CDR3 is TGTGCCAGCAGCCCTTCGACAGGGTGGGAGACCCAGTACTTC. Protein: CASSPSTGWETQYF.

The V and J genes are TRBV4-2 and TRBJ2-5; no firm D call. Germline V gene sequence: CDR1 LGHNA, CDR2 YNFKEQ. This CDR3 has 16 residues. The V end lost 0 bases, the J end lost 2 bases, and 13 bases lay between the germline ends. The CDR3 loop is CASSQDIGPGQETQYF. The CDR3, as DNA: TGTGCCAGCAGCCAAGATATAGGCCCAGGACAAGAGACCCAGTACTTC.

V and J are TRBV5-5 and TRBJ1-5; D call uncertain. There are 16 residues in the CDR3. V was cut by 0 bases and J by 5 bases, with 15 bases left in between. Germline-derived CDR1 and CDR2 are SGHKS and YYEKEE (reference sequence). The CDR3 loop reads CASSLGTPAMDQPQHF. The CDR3 region has the DNA TGTGCCAGCAGCTTGGGGACGCCGGCCATGGATCAGCCCCAGCATTTT.

The chain joins TRBV6-2 or TRBV6-3 to TRBJ2-7; D possibly corresponds to TRBD2 (6 bases). Germline V gives CDR1 MNHEY, CDR2 SVGEGT. V lost 5 bases and J lost 1, with 12 bases in between. The CDR3 is made up of 14 amino acids. CDR3 sequence reads: CASSPRGLSYEQYF. The CDR3 DNA is TGTGCCAGCAGTCCACGCGGACTATCCTACGAGCAGTACTTC.

V usage is TRBV5-5 and J usage is TRBJ1-4; D not certain. Trimming shortened V by 1 base and J by 0 bases, and 16 bases separated the two germline ends. The germline CDR1 and CDR2 sequences are SGHKS and YYEKEE (reference sequence). This CDR3 region has 18 residues. The CDR3 DNA reads as TGTGCCAGCAGCTTGCTCCTCAGGAGTGGAGCAACTAATGAAAAACTGTTTTTT. Translation gives CASSLLLRSGATNEKLFF.

The chain couples TRBV11-3 to TRBJ1-1; D unclear. This CDR3 spans 16 amino acids. The V end was cut by 1 base, the J end by 0 bases, with 12 bases between. Looked up from germline, CDR1 is SGHNT and CDR2 is YENEEA. The CDR3: CASSLVSGFVNTEAFF. In DNA, the CDR3 is TGTGCCAGCAGCTTAGTGTCTGGGTTCGTGAACACTGAAGCTTTCTTT.

The J gene is TRBJ1-1, the V gene TRBV27; 8 bases fit TRBD1. Germline V gives CDR1 MNHEY, CDR2 SMNVEV (reference sequence). This CDR3 has 16 residues. The trim removed 1 base at V and 6 bases at J, leaving 10 bases unmatched. CDR3 residues: CASSLYGTRGHAEAFF. CDR3 in DNA: TGTGCCAGCAGTTTATACGGGACCAGGGGGCACGCTGAAGCTTTCTTT.

The CDR3 DNA follows: TGTGCCAGCAGTCACAAGACAGGGCACACTGAAGCTTTCTTT. Translation gives CASSHKTGHTEAFF. The chain employs TRBV6-5 and TRBJ1-1, with 7 bases matching TRBD1. Germline V gives CDR1 MNHEY, CDR2 SVGAGI. This CDR3 has 14 amino acids. The junction had 6 bases not matched to a gene; V was cut back by 5 bases and J by 3 bases.

In DNA form, the CDR3 reads TGTGCTAGTGCCCAGACAGGGACGGACGGGGAGCTGTTTTTT. The encoded protein is CASAQTGTDGELFF. The rearrangement links TRBV12-5 to TRBJ2-2; 7 nucleotides agree with TRBD1. CDR1 is LGHNT and CDR2 is FRNRAP in the germline V gene. The junction had 9 bases not matched to a gene; V was cut back by 7 bases and J by 7 bases. CDR3 length: 14 amino acids. Based on the CDR3 plus reference TRBV12-5 and TRBJ2-2, the full variable domain is DARVTQTPRHKVTEMGQEVTMRCQPILGHNTVFWYRQTMMQGLELLAYFRNRAPLDDSGMPKDRFSAEMPDATLATLKIQPSEPRDSAVYFCASAQTGTDGELFFGEGSRLTVL.

This chain joins TRBV27 and TRBJ2-7; D possibly uses TRBD1 or TRBD2 (5 bases each). CDR3 size: 15 residues. The V end lost 0 bases, the J end lost 0 bases, and 9 bases lay between the germline ends. Germline-derived CDR1 and CDR2 are MNHEY and SMNVEV (reference sequence). The CDR3 reads CASSLSSGTSYEQYF. The CDR3 DNA reads TGTGCCAGCAGTTTATCATCGGGGACCTCCTACGAGCAGTACTTC.

The chain joins TRBV2 to TRBJ1-5; a possible D gene is TRBD1 (6 bases). This CDR3 has 14 amino acids. The ends were cut back, 6 bases at V and 1 base at J, with 10 bases in the middle. The germline V gene has CDR1 SNHLY and CDR2 FYNNEI. In nucleotides, the CDR3 is TGTGCCAGCAGGGCAACAGGGAGCAATCAGCCCCAGCATTTT. Translation gives CASRATGSNQPQHF.

The genes are TRBV6-5 and TRBJ1-4; the D gene is possibly TRBD1 (5 bases). CDR3 length: 15 amino acids. Trimming removed 6 bases from V and 6 bases from J, with 17 bases in between. Germline V CDR1 and CDR2: MNHEY, SVGAGI. Here the CDR3 reads CASRPLGLGDEKLFF. CDR3 bases: TGTGCCAGCAGACCCTTGGGACTCGGGGATGAAAAACTGTTTTTT.

The rearrangement joins TRBV9 to TRBJ2-7; 8 bases line up with TRBD2. V lost 3 bases, J lost 2 bases, and 7 bases stayed unmatched. Germline-derived CDR1 and CDR2 are SGDLS and YYNGEE. The CDR3 is 15 amino acids. The CDR3 reads CASSASGGPTYEQYF. As DNA, the CDR3 is TGTGCCAGCAGCGCAAGCGGGGGACCTACCTACGAGCAGTACTTC.

The chain is built from TRBV30 and TRBJ2-7; 8 bases agree with TRBD2. The CDR3 consists of 13 residues. Germline V gene lookup returns CDR1 GTSNPN and CDR2 SVGIG (reference sequence). Trimming removed 4 bases from V and 2 bases from J; junction bases left unmatched: 4. CDR3 coding DNA: TGTGCCTGGACGGCGGGGGGCACCTACGAGCAGTACTTC. Translated: CAWTAGGTYEQYF.